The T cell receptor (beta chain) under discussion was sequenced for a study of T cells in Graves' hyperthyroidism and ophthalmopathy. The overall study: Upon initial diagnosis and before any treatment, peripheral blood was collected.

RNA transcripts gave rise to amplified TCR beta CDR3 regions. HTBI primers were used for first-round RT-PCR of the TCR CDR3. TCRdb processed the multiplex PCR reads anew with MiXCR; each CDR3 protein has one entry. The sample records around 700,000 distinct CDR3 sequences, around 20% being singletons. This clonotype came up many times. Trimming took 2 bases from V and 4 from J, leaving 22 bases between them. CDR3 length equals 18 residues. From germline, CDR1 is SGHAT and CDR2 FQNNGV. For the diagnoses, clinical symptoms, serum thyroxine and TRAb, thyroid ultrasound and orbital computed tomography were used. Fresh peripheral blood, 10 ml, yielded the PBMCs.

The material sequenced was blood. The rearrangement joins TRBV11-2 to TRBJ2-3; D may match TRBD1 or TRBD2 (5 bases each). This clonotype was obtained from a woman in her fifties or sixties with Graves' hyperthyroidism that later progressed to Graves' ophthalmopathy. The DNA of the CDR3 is TGTGCCAGCAGCTTATCGGGGCGTCGTCAGGGTGGTGCAGATACGCAGTATTTT. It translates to CASSLSGRRQGGADTQYF.